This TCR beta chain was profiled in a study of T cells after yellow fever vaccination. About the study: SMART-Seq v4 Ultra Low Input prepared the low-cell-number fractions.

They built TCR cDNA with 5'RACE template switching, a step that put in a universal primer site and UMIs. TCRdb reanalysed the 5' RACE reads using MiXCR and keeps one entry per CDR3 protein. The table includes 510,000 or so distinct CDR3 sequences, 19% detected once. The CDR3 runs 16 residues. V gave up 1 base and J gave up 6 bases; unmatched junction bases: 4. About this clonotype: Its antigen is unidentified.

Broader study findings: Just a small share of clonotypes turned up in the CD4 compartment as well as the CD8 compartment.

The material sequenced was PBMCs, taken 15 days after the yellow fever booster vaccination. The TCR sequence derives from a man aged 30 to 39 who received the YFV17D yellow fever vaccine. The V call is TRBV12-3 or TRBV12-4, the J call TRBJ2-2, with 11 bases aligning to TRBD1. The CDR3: CASSLGTGGVAGELFF. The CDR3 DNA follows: TGTGCCAGCAGTTTAGGGACAGGGGGCGTAGCCGGGGAGCTGTTTTTT.